The 6 T cell receptor beta chains reported below all come from one sample, sequenced in a study of blood T cells in healthy people across ages. For the second PCR, which ran for 7 to 11 cycles, a sample-barcoded 5' primer and a J-beta primer mix were used. TCRdb independently ran MiXCR on the 5' RACE reads; one entry per CDR3 protein. Of hundreds of thousands of distinct CDR3 sequences listed, 58% were seen once; the top ten hold around 20%. Material: blood. These receptors were taken from a man younger than 40 in good health.

The chain uses TRBV5-8 and TRBJ2-1; perhaps TRBD2 as D (6 bases). The germline CDR1 and CDR2 sequences are SGHTS and YDEGEE. V shed 0 bases and J shed 4 bases, with 14 bases lying between them. This CDR3 comprises 16 residues. DNA for the CDR3: TGTGCCAGCAGCTTGGTTTTGGGGGGAGATTACAATGAGCAGTTCTTC. Translated, it gives CASSLVLGGDYNEQFF.

This chain joins TRBV20-1 and TRBJ2-1, with 11 bases aligning to TRBD1. Germline CDR1 is DFQATT and CDR2 is SNEGSKA (reference sequence). This CDR3 spans 13 amino acids. J gave up 9 bases and V 7 bases, and 8 bases lay outside the gene matches. The CDR3 bases are TGCAGTGGAGGACAGGGGGCGGGGGGTGAGCAGTTCTTC. Its translation: CSGGQGAGGEQFF.

The CDR3 loop reads CASSPRGSFADTQYF. CDR3 bases: TGTGCCAGCTCACCAAGGGGGTCCTTTGCAGATACGCAGTATTTT. This sequence joins TRBV18 and TRBJ2-3, with a weak D call TRBD1 (6 bases). Germline V gives CDR1 KGHSH, CDR2 LQKENI. Trimming took off 2 bases at V and 4 bases at J, with 13 bases between the two ends. CDR3 length equals 15 residues.

The J gene is TRBJ2-6, the V gene TRBV5-1; 7 nucleotides match TRBD1. This CDR3 has 17 residues. V lost 0 bases and J lost 0; bases outside the gene matches: 3. Looked up from germline, CDR1 is SGHRS and CDR2 is YFSETQ. CDR3 bases: TGCGCCAGCAGCTTGGTGGGACAGACCTCTGGGGCCAACGTCCTGACTTTC. It is translated as CASSLVGQTSGANVLTF.

The chain has TRBV3-1 and TRBJ2-5; D is uncertain. The CDR3 totals 14 residues. Germline V gene data show CDR1 as LGHDT and CDR2 as YNNKEL (reference sequence). The germline V and J ends were trimmed by 1 base and 5 bases, with 11 bases remaining between them. The CDR3 here is CASSQGSRAETQYF. Written as DNA, the CDR3 is TGTGCCAGCAGCCAAGGTTCTCGTGCGGAGACCCAGTACTTC.

This clonotype was picked up a small number of times. The V call is TRBV3-1, the J call TRBJ2-5; D ambiguous. V was cut by 3 bases and J by 5 bases, with 10 bases left in between. This CDR3 has 13 amino acids. Germline V gene lookup returns CDR1 LGHDT and CDR2 YNNKEL (reference sequence). The CDR3 region has the DNA TGTGCCAGCAGCCAGGAACTGGATGAGACCCAGTACTTC. This codes for CASSQELDETQYF.